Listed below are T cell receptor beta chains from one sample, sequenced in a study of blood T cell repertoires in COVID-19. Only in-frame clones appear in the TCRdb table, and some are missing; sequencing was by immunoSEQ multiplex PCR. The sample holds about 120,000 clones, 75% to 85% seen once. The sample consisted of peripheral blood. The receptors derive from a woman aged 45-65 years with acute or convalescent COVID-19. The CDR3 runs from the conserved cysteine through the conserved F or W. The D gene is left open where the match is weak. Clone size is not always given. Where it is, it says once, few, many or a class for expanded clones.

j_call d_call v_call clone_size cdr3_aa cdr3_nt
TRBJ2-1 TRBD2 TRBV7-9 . CASSLFFGGVSNEQFF TGTGCCAGCAGCTTATTTTTTGGGGGGGTGTCGAATGAGCAGTTCTTC
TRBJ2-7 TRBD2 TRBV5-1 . CASSSGVGLASGEQYF TGCGCCAGCAGCTCAGGGGTGGGACTAGCTTCAGGCGAGCAGTACTTC
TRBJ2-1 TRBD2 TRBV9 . CASSPWTSGRRSEQFF TGTGCCAGCAGCCCGTGGACTAGCGGGAGGAGAAGTGAGCAGTTCTTC
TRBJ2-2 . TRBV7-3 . CASSTQGTGELFF TGTGCCAGCAGCACCCAGGGGACCGGGGAGCTGTTTTTT
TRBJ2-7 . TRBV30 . CAWSAQFIEQYF TGTGCCTGGAGTGCACAGTTTATCGAGCAGTACTTC
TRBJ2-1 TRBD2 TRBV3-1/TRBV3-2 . CASSQTSGRGEQFF TGTGCCAGCAGCCAAACGAGCGGGAGGGGTGAGCAGTTCTTC
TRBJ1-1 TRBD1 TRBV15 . CAASIRQGMNTEAFF TGTGCCGCCAGCATCAGACAGGGAATGAACACTGAAGCTTTCTTT
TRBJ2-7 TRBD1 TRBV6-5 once CASSYLGQGVYEQYF TGTGCCAGCAGTTACCTGGGACAGGGGGTCTACGAGCAGTACTTC
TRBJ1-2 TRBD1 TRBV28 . CASTQTGPFYGYTF TGTGCCAGCACCCAGACAGGGCCGTTCTATGGCTACACCTTC
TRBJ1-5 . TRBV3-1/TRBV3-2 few CASSLTGFEPQHF TGTGCCAGCAGCTTAACAGGGTTTGAGCCCCAGCATTTT
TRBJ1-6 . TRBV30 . CAWSARGYYNSPLHF TGTGCCTGGAGCGCCCGAGGTTACTATAATTCACCCCTCCACTTT
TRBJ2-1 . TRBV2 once CATSGSSYNEQFF TGTGCCACCTCAGGTAGCTCCTACAATGAGCAGTTCTTC
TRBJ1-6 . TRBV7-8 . CASSLEGPPLHF TGTGCCAGCAGTCTGGAGGGGCCACCCCTCCACTTT
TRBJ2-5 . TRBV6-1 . CASSHLGGEETQYF TGTGCCAGCAGTCATCTAGGGGGAGAGGAGACCCAGTACTTC
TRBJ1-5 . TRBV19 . CASRADINQPQHF TGTGCCAGTAGGGCCGACATCAATCAGCCCCAGCATTTT
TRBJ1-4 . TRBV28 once CASSPLGGATNEKLFF TGTGCCAGCAGTCCCCTAGGGGGAGCAACTAATGAAAAACTGTTTTTT
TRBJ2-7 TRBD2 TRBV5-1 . CASSRLAGDSYEQYF TGCGCCAGCAGCCGTCTGGCGGGAGACTCCTACGAGCAGTACTTC
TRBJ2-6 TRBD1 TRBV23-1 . CASSHTGGGANVLTF TGCGCCAGCAGCCACACAGGGGGTGGGGCCAACGTCCTGACTTTC
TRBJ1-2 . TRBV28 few CASTSNYGYTF TGTGCCAGCACCTCTAACTATGGCTACACCTTC
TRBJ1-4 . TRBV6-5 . CASSVQTGFNEKLFF TGTGCCAGCTCCGTACAAACGGGTTTTAATGAAAAACTGTTTTTT
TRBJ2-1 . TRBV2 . CASRGPKGAYNEQFF TGTGCCAGCAGGGGGCCCAAAGGGGCATACAATGAGCAGTTCTTC
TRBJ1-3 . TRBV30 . CAGNSGAENTIYF TGTGCCGGAAATAGCGGGGCCGAGAACACCATATATTTT
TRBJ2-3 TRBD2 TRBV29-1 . CSVLLAGGWGSTDTQYF TGCAGCGTTCTACTAGCGGGAGGGTGGGGTAGCACAGATACGCAGTATTTT
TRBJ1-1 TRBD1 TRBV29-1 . CSADGQVGTEAFF TGCAGCGCAGACGGACAGGTGGGCACTGAAGCTTTCTTT
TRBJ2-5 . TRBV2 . CASSVDQETQYF TGTGCCAGCAGTGTAGACCAAGAGACCCAGTACTTC
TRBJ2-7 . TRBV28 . CASSFGPGLGKQYEQYF TGTGCCAGCAGTTTTGGGCCGGGGTTGGGGAAACAATACGAGCAGTACTTC
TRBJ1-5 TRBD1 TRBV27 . CASTLQDRSNQPQHF TGTGCCAGCACACTACAGGACAGGAGTAATCAGCCCCAGCATTTT
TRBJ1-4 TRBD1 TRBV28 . CASSSRQGDEKLFF TGTGCCAGCAGCTCCAGACAGGGGGATGAAAAACTGTTTTTT
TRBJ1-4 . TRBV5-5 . CASSLGTTTNEKLFF TGTGCCAGCAGCTTGGGCACAACAACTAATGAAAAACTGTTTTTT
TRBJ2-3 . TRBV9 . CASSAGDSKNPPDTQYF TGTGCCAGCAGCGCCGGGGACTCTAAAAACCCCCCAGATACGCAGTATTTT
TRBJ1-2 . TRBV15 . CATSRDRQKYGYTF TGTGCCACCAGCAGAGATCGACAGAAATATGGCTACACCTTC
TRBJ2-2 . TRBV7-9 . CASSSPLGQGELFF TGTGCCAGCAGCTCGCCCCTTGGACAGGGGGAGCTGTTTTTT
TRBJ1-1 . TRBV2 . CASQGGGTEAFF TGTGCCAGCCAGGGCGGGGGCACTGAAGCTTTCTTT
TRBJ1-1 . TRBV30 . CAWTNRRGWNTEAFF TGTGCCTGGACCAATCGGAGGGGCTGGAACACTGAAGCTTTCTTT
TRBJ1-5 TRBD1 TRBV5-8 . CASSVRQGSGLNQPQHF TGTGCCAGCAGCGTACGACAGGGGTCAGGCCTCAATCAGCCCCAGCATTTT
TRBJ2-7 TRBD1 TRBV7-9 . CASTWAQGVISYEQYF TGTGCCAGCACTTGGGCTCAGGGGGTGATCTCCTACGAGCAGTACTTC
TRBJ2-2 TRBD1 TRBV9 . CASSRTGMNTGELFF TGTGCCAGCAGCCGGACAGGGATGAACACCGGGGAGCTGTTTTTT
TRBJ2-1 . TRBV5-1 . CASSLVSEQFF TGCGCCAGCAGCTTGGTTTCGGAGCAGTTCTTC
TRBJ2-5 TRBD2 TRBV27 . CASRSGTSQETQYF TGTGCCAGCAGGTCAGGGACTAGCCAAGAGACCCAGTACTTC
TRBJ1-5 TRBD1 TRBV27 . CASRPGTGANQPQHF TGTGCCAGCAGACCCGGGACAGGGGCTAATCAGCCCCAGCATTTT
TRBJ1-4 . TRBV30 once CAWSVPWGWRDEKLFF TGTGCCTGGAGTGTACCCTGGGGATGGAGGGATGAAAAACTGTTTTTT
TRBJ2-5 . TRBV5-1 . CASSLVGGWSGETQYF TGCGCCAGCAGCTTGGTAGGGGGATGGAGTGGAGAGACCCAGTACTTC
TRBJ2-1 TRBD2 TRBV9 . CASSPRTSGGRDEQFF TGTGCCAGCAGCCCCCGGACTAGCGGGGGGCGGGATGAGCAGTTCTTC
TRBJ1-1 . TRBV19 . CASRATGGVTEAFF TGTGCCAGTAGGGCGACAGGAGGAGTAACTGAAGCTTTCTTT
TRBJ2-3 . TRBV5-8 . CASSPDSPITDTQYF TGTGCCAGCAGCCCCGACAGCCCGATCACAGATACGCAGTATTTT
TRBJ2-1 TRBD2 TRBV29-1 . CSVGLAGDEQFF TGCAGCGTTGGCCTAGCGGGAGATGAGCAGTTCTTC
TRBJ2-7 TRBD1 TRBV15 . CATSKQRDRGYEQYF TGTGCCACCAGCAAGCAACGGGACAGGGGTTACGAGCAGTACTTC
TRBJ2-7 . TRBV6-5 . CASTRGIYEQYF TGTGCCAGCACCCGGGGGATCTACGAGCAGTACTTC
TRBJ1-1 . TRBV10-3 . CAISGSEGTEAFF TGTGCCATCAGTGGGTCGGAGGGCACTGAAGCTTTCTTT
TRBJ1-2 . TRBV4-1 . CASSREPPGGINYGYTF TGCGCCAGCAGCCGCGAACCACCAGGTGGAATCAACTATGGCTACACCTTC
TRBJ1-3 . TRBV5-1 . CASSTGTLSGNTIYF TGCGCCAGCAGCACCGGGACACTTTCTGGAAACACCATATATTTT